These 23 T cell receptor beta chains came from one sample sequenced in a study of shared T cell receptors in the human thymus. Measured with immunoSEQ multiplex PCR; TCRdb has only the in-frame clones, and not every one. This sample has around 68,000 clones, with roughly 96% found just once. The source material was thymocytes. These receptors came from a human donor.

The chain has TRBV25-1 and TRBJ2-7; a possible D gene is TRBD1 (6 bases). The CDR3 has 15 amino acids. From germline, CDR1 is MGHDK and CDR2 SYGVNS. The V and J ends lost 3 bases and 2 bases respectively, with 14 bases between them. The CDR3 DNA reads TGTGCCAGCAGTGATGACCGGGACACAGCCTACGAGCAGTACTTC. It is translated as CASSDDRDTAYEQYF.

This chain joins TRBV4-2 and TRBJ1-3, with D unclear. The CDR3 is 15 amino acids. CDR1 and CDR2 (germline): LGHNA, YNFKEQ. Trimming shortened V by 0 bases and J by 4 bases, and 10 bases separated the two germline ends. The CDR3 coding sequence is TGTGCCAGCAGCCAAGATAGATGGGGAGGAAACACCATATATTTT. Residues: CASSQDRWGGNTIYF.

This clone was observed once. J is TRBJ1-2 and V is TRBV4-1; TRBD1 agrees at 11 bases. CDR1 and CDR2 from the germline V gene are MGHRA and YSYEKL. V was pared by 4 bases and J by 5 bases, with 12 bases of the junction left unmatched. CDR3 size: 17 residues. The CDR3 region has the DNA TGCGCCAGCAGCCTACCGGGACAGGGGGAAAGTAGGTATGGCTACACCTTC. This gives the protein CASSLPGQGESRYGYTF.

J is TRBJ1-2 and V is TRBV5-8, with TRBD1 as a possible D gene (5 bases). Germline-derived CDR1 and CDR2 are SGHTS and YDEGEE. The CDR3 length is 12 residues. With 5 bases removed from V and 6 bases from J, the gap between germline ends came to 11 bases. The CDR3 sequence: CASSVVQDGYTF. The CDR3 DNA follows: TGTGCCAGCAGTGTGGTACAGGATGGCTACACCTTC.

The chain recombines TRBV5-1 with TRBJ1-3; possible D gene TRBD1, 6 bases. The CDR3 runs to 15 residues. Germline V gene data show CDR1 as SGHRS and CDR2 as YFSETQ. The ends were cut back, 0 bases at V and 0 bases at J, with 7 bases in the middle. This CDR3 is CASSLGQVSGNTIYF. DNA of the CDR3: TGCGCCAGCAGCTTGGGACAGGTCTCTGGAAACACCATATATTTT.

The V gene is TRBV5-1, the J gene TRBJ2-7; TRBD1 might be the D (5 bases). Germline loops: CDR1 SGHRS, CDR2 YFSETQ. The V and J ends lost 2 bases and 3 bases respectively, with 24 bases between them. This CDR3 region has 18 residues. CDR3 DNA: TGCGCCAGCAGCTTTTGGGGCCACTTTCCGAGGACCGGCTACGAGCAGTACTTC. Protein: CASSFWGHFPRTGYEQYF.

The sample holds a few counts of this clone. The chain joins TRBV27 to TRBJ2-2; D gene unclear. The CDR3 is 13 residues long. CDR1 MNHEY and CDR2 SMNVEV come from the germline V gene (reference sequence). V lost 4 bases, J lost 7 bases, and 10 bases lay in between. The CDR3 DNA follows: TGTGCCAGCAGTTACCCGGACGGCGGGGAGCTGTTTTTT. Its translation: CASSYPDGGELFF.

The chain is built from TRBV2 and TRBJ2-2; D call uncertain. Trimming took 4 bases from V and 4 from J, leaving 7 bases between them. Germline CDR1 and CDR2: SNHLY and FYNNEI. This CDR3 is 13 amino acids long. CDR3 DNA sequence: TGTGCCAGCAGTGCGAAGGGCACCGGGGAGCTGTTTTTT. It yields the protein CASSAKGTGELFF.

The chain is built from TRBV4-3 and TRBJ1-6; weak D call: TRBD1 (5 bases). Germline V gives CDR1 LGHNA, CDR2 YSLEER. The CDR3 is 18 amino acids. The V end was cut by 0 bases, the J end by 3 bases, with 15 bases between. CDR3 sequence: CASSQDLGGTIYNSPLHF. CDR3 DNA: TGCGCCAGCAGCCAAGATCTTGGAGGGACGATCTATAATTCACCCCTCCACTTT.

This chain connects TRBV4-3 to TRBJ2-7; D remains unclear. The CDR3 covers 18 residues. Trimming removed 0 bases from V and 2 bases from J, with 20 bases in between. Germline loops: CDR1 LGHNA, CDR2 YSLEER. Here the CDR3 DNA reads TGCGCCAGCAGCCAAGAACGGGCAGGCCCCGTGATGACCTACGAGCAGTACTTC. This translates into CASSQERAGPVMTYEQYF.

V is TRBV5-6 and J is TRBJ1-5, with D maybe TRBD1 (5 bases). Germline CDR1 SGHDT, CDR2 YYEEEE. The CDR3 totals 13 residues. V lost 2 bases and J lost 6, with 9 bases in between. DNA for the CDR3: TGTGCCAGCAGCTTAAGACAGAGTCAGCCCCAGCATTTT. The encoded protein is CASSLRQSQPQHF.

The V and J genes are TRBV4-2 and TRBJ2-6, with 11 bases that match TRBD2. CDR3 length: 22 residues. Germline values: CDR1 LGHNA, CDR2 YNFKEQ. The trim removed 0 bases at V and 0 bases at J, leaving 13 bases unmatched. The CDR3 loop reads CASSQDSARLAGLVSGANVLTF. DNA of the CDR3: TGTGCCAGCAGCCAAGATTCCGCCCGACTAGCGGGGCTTGTCTCTGGGGCCAACGTCCTGACTTTC.

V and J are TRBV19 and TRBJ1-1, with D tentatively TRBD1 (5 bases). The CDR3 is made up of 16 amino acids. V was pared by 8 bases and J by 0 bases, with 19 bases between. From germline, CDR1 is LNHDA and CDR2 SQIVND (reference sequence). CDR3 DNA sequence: TGTGCCAGTCACACAACGGAGGGACTATTGAACACTGAAGCTTTCTTT. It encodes CASHTTEGLLNTEAFF.

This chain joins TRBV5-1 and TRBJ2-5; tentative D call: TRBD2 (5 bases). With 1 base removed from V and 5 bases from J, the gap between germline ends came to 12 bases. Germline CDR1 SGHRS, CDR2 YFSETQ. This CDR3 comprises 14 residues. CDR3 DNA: TGCGCCAGCAGCTTGAAGTGGAGCGGCGAGACCCAGTACTTC. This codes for CASSLKWSGETQYF.

The CDR3 coding sequence is TGTGCCAGCTCACCTCAACAGGGGGCTGGGTATGGCTACACCTTC. It is translated as CASSPQQGAGYGYTF. The chain uses TRBV18 and TRBJ1-2; 9 bases map to TRBD1. J lost 5 bases, V lost 3 bases, and 7 bases had no gene match. The germline CDR1 and CDR2 sequences are KGHSH and LQKENI. This CDR3 is 15 amino acids long.

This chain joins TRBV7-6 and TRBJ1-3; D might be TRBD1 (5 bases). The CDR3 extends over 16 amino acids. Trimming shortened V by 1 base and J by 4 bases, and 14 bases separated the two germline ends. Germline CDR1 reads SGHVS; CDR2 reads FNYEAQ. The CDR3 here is CASSLDPGTAGNTIYF. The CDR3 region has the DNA TGTGCCAGCAGCTTAGATCCAGGGACGGCAGGAAACACCATATATTTT.

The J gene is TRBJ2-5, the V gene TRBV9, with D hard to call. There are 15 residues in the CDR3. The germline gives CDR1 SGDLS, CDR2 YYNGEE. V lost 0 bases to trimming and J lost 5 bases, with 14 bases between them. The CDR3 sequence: CASSVGRSASETQYF. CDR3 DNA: TGTGCCAGCAGCGTAGGGCGAAGTGCGTCGGAGACCCAGTACTTC.

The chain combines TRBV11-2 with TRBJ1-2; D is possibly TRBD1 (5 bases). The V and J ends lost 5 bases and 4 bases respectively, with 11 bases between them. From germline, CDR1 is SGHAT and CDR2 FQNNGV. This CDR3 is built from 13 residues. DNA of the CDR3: TGTGCCAGCAGCCCGGGACGGTTCTATGGCTACACCTTC. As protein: CASSPGRFYGYTF.

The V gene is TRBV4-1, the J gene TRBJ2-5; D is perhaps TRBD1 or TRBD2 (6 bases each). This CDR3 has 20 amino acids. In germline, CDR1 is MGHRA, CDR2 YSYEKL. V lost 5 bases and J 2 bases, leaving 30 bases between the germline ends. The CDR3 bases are TGCGCCAGCAGCTCAAGGAATACGGTCAGCCCTAGGGGGGAACAAGAGACCCAGTACTTC. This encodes CASSSRNTVSPRGEQETQYF.

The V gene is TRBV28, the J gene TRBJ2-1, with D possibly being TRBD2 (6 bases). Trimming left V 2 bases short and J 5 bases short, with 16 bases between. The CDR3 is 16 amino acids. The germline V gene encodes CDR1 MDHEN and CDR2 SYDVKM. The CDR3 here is CASSLPSSAAHNEQFF. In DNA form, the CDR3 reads TGTGCCAGCAGTTTACCGTCTAGCGCCGCTCACAATGAGCAGTTCTTC.

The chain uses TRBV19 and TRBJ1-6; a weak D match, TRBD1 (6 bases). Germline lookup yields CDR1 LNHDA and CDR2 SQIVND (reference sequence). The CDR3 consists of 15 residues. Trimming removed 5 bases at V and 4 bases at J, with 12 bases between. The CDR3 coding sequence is TGTGCCAGTAGTGCGCAGGGGTATTATAATTCACCCCTCCACTTT. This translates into CASSAQGYYNSPLHF.

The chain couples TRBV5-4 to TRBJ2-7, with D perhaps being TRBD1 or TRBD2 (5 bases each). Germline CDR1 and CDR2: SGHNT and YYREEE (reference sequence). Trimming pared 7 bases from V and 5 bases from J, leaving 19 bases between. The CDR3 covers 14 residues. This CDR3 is CASGHNGAEDEQYF. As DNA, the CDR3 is TGTGCCAGCGGCCACAACGGGGCCGAGGACGAGCAGTACTTC.

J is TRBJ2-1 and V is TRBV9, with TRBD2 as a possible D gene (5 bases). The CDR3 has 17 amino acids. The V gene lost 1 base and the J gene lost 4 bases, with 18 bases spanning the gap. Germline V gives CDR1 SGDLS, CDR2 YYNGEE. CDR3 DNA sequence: TGTGCCAGCAGCGTACAACCCGGGAAGGCTCAATACAATGAGCAGTTCTTC. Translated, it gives CASSVQPGKAQYNEQFF.